These 20 T cell receptor beta chains were all obtained from the same sample, sequenced in a study of blood T cell repertoires in COVID-19. TCRdb's table, derived via immunoSEQ multiplex PCR, lists solely in-frame clones and lacks some. The sample yields about 210,000 clones, approximately 90% seen once. Sequencing was carried out using peripheral blood. These TCRs come from a woman between 40 and 55 years old with acute or convalescent COVID-19.

The genes are TRBV9 and TRBJ2-1, with D possibly matching TRBD2 (6 bases). The CDR3 runs to 15 residues. Germline CDR1 SGDLS, CDR2 YYNGEE. Trimming left V 4 bases short and J 0 bases short, with 11 bases between. CDR3 coding DNA: TGTGCCAGCAGCTCTCTAGCGAACTCCTACAATGAGCAGTTCTTC. Its protein product is CASSSLANSYNEQFF.

The J gene is TRBJ1-5, the V gene TRBV18; D gene unclear. This CDR3 spans 16 amino acids. CDR1 is KGHSH, CDR2 LQKENI, per germline. V lost 6 bases to trimming and J lost 0 bases, with 15 bases between them. In DNA form, the CDR3 reads TGTGCCAGCTCCGTAGAGAGACTTAATAGCAATCAGCCCCAGCATTTT. It is translated as CASSVERLNSNQPQHF. Combining the CDR3 with reference TRBV18 and TRBJ1-5 gives the whole variable domain NAGVMQNPRHLVRRRGQEARLRCSPMKGHSHVYWYRQLPEEGLKFMVYLQKENIIDESGMPKERFSAEFPKEGPSILRIQQVVRGDSAAYFCASSVERLNSNQPQHFGDGTRLSIL.

V and J are TRBV19 and TRBJ1-2; possible D gene TRBD1, 6 bases. In germline, CDR1 is LNHDA, CDR2 SQIVND (reference sequence). V was trimmed by 7 bases and J by 9 bases, leaving 12 bases between them. There are 11 residues in the CDR3. For the CDR3, the DNA is TGTGCCAGTAACCCGGGACAAAGCTACACCTTC. As protein: CASNPGQSYTF.

This sequence joins TRBV3-1 (or the pseudogene TRBV3-2) and TRBJ2-4; TRBD2 is a possible D gene (6 bases). In germline, CDR1 is LGHDT, CDR2 YNNKEL (reference sequence). The ends were cut back, 6 bases at V and 2 bases at J, with 20 bases in the middle. This CDR3 has 17 residues. CDR3 sequence (DNA): TGTGCCAGCAGTAATAGCGGCCCTCGAGTATCCAAAAACATTCAGTACTTC. Encoded protein: CASSNSGPRVSKNIQYF.

This rearrangement joins TRBV5-1 to TRBJ1-4, with 7 nucleotides matching TRBD1. This CDR3 has 16 amino acids. The germline V gene has CDR1 SGHRS and CDR2 YFSETQ. J lost 5 bases, V lost 2 bases, and 9 bases had no gene match. The CDR3 DNA sequence: TGCGCCAGCAGCTTTGGTTTGGGACAGAAAAATGAAAAACTGTTTTTT. This encodes CASSFGLGQKNEKLFF.

V usage is TRBV19 and J usage is TRBJ1-1; the D is unclear. The V and J ends lost 7 bases and 1 base respectively, with 10 bases between them. The CDR3 covers 13 residues. In germline, CDR1 is LNHDA, CDR2 SQIVND (reference sequence). CDR3 DNA: TGTGCCAGTATGTCGGGAGGGAACACTGAAGCTTTCTTT. Amino acid sequence: CASMSGGNTEAFF.

The genes are TRBV7-9 and TRBJ1-3; D not resolved. V was trimmed by 1 base and J by 4 bases, leaving 8 bases between them. The CDR3 sequence is 14 residues long. Germline V gene sequence: CDR1 SEHNR, CDR2 FQNEAQ (reference sequence). The CDR3 loop reads CASSLESGGNTIYF. In nucleotides, the CDR3 is TGTGCCAGCAGCTTAGAGTCGGGGGGAAACACCATATATTTT. Variable domain in full (rest from reference TRBV7-9 and TRBJ1-3): DTGVSQNPRHKITKRGQNVTFRCDPISEHNRLYWYRQTLGQGPEFLTYFQNEAQLEKSRLLSDRFSAERPKGSFSTLEIQRTEQGDSAMYLCASSLESGGNTIYFGEGSWLTVV.

This sequence joins TRBV12-3 or TRBV12-4 and TRBJ1-2; perhaps TRBD1 as D (6 bases). The CDR3 sequence is 13 residues long. Trimming left V 5 bases short and J 6 bases short, with 13 bases between. CDR3 DNA: TGTGCCAGCAGTACAGGGATGAGGGATGGCTACACCTTC. This gives the protein CASSTGMRDGYTF.

This chain uses TRBV18 with TRBJ2-5; D is uncertain. Trimming stripped 0 bases from V and 5 bases from J, with 10 bases between. CDR3 length: 14 amino acids. Per the germline V gene, CDR1 is KGHSH and CDR2 is LQKENI. The CDR3 region is CASSPPGRRETQYF. CDR3 bases: TGTGCCAGCTCACCACCGGGCCGTCGGGAGACCCAGTACTTC.

The genes are TRBV13 and TRBJ1-6, with 8 bases aligning to TRBD1. The ends lost 5 bases at V and 7 bases at J; junction bases unmatched: 10. The CDR3 length is 16 residues. Per germline, CDR1 PRHDT and CDR2 FYEKMQ (reference sequence). CDR3 residues: CASSLSQGARNSPLHF. The CDR3 DNA follows: TGTGCCAGCAGCCTCTCGCAGGGGGCGCGAAATTCACCCCTCCACTTT.

V and J are TRBV7-2 and TRBJ1-1; weak D call: TRBD1 (6 bases). Trimming took 10 bases from V and 5 from J, leaving 11 bases between them. CDR1 is SGHTA and CDR2 is FQGNSA in the germline V gene. This CDR3 spans 11 amino acids. CDR3 nucleotides: TGTGCCACAGGGGAGCAAACTGAAGCTTTCTTT. It specifies CATGEQTEAFF.

The gene calls are TRBV5-1 and TRBJ1-1; D remains unclear. Germline CDR1 and CDR2: SGHRS and YFSETQ. There are 15 residues in the CDR3. V gave up 3 bases and J gave up 4 bases, with 16 bases separating them. The CDR3 sequence: CASSYLTEGFTEAFF. DNA for the CDR3: TGCGCCAGCAGCTATCTGACGGAGGGATTCACTGAAGCTTTCTTT.

This clone was counted a few times. V and J are TRBV5-1 and TRBJ1-6; 10 bases agree with TRBD1. The CDR3 extends over 15 amino acids. Germline assignment: CDR1 SGHRS and CDR2 YFSETQ. Trimming cost V 5 bases and J 8 bases; bases outside gene matches: 7. In DNA form, the CDR3 reads TGCGCCAGCAGAACCGGGACAGGGGATTATTCACCCCTCCACTTT. This encodes CASRTGTGDYSPLHF.

The gene calls are TRBV15 and TRBJ1-4; no reliable D call. V dropped 0 bases and J dropped 8 bases, with 7 bases sitting between them. The germline gives CDR1 LNHNV, CDR2 YYDKDF (reference sequence). The CDR3 consists of 13 residues. CDR3 loop: CATSRDPLEKLFF. The CDR3 coding sequence is TGTGCCACCAGCAGAGATCCCCTCGAAAAACTGTTTTTT.

This rearrangement joins TRBV5-1 to TRBJ1-2; D is ambiguous. Trimming removed 3 bases from V and 6 bases from J, with 15 bases in between. The CDR3 has 14 residues. Germline values: CDR1 SGHRS, CDR2 YFSETQ. The CDR3 loop reads CASSSSVNLNGYTF. The CDR3 region has the DNA TGCGCCAGCAGCTCGTCGGTGAATCTCAATGGCTACACCTTC.

The chain employs TRBV18 and TRBJ1-2, with 10 bases identical to TRBD1. CDR1 and CDR2 (germline): KGHSH, LQKENI. Trimming removed 0 bases from V and 2 bases from J; junction bases left unmatched: 3. This CDR3 has 16 amino acids. In nucleotides, the CDR3 is TGTGCCAGCTCACCACCCCGGGGACAGGGGAACTATGGCTACACCTTC. As protein: CASSPPRGQGNYGYTF.

J is TRBJ2-1 and V is TRBV28, with 12 bases identical to TRBD2. Germline V gives CDR1 MDHEN, CDR2 SYDVKM. Trimming at V came to 10 bases and at J to 11 bases, leaving 15 bases not matched to a gene. This CDR3 has 15 residues. The CDR3 region is CATTLAGGSIIKQFF. In nucleotides, the CDR3 is TGTGCCACAACACTAGCGGGGGGCTCTATAATCAAGCAGTTCTTC.

The chain is built from TRBV5-1 and TRBJ1-2, with 8 bases lining up with TRBD1. Germline trimming cut 0 bases from V and 8 bases from J; bases unmatched to any gene: 12. Germline CDR1 reads SGHRS; CDR2 reads YFSETQ. The CDR3 is made up of 16 amino acids. DNA for the CDR3: TGCGCCAGCAGCTTGGCCGGTCAGGGGGCGCGGCGGGGCTACACCTTC. Translated: CASSLAGQGARRGYTF.

V usage is TRBV20-1 and J usage is TRBJ1-2; D is unclear. Trimming took off 5 bases at V and 2 bases at J, with 6 bases between the two ends. The CDR3 has 11 residues. Germline V gene data show CDR1 as DFQATT and CDR2 as SNEGSKA (reference sequence). The CDR3 loop is CSAGQNYGYTF. Here the CDR3 DNA reads TGCAGTGCTGGGCAGAACTATGGCTACACCTTC.

The DNA of the CDR3 is TGTGCCACCAGTGTCGGCCAGGATGAAGAGACCCAGTACTTC. The encoded protein is CATSVGQDEETQYF. The chain links TRBV24-1 to TRBJ2-5; D not resolved. The V end lost 5 bases, the J end lost 3 bases, and 12 bases lay between the germline ends. From germline, CDR1 is KGHDR and CDR2 SFDVKD. This CDR3 is built from 14 residues.